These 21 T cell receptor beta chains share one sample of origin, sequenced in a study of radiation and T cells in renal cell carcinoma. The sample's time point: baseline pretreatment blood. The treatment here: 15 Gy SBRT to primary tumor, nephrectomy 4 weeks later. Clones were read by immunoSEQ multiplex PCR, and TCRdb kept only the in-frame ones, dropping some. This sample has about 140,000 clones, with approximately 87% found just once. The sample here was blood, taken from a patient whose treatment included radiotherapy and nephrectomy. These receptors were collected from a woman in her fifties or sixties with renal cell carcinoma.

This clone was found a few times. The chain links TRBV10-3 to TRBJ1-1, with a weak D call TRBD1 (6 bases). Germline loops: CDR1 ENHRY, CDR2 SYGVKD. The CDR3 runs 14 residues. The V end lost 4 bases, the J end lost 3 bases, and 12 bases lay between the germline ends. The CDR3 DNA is TGTGCCATCAGTGGTAACAGGGATGACACTGAAGCTTTCTTT. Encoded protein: CAISGNRDDTEAFF.

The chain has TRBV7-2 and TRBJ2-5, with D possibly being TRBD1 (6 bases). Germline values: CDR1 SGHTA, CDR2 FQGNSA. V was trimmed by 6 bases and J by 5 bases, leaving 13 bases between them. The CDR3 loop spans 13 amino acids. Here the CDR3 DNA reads TGTGCCAGCAGGAAGGGGGTCGCGGAGACCCAGTACTTC. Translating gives CASRKGVAETQYF.

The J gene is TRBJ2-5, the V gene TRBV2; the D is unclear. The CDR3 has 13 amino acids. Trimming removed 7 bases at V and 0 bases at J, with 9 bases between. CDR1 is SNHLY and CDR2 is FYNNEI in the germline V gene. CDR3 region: CASNFGYQETQYF. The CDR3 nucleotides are TGTGCCAGCAACTTCGGGTACCAAGAGACCCAGTACTTC.

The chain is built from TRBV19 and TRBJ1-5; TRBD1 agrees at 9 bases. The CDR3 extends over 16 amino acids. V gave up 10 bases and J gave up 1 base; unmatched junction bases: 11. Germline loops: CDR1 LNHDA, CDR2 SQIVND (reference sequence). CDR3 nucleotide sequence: TGTGCCACTACTACCAAAGGGACAGGGAGCAATCAGCCCCAGCATTTT. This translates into CATTTKGTGSNQPQHF.

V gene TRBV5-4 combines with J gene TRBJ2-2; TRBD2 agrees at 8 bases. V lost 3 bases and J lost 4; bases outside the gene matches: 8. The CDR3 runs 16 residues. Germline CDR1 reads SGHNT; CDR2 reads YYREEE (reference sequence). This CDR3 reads CASSSQAGVTTGELFF. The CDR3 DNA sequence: TGTGCCAGCAGCTCTCAAGCGGGAGTAACCACCGGGGAGCTGTTTTTT.

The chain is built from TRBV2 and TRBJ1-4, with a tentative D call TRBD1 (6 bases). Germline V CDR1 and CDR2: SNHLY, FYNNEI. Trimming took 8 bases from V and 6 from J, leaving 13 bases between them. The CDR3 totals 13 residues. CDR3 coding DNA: TGTGCCAGCCACCGGACAGTGGATGAAAAACTGTTTTTT. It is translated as CASHRTVDEKLFF.

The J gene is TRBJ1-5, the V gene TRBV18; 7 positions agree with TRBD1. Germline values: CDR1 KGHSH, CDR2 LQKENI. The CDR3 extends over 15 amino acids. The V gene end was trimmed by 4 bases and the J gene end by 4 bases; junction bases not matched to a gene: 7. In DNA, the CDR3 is TGTGCCAGCTCACAACAGGGGCCCAGGAATCAGCCCCAGCATTTT. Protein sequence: CASSQQGPRNQPQHF.

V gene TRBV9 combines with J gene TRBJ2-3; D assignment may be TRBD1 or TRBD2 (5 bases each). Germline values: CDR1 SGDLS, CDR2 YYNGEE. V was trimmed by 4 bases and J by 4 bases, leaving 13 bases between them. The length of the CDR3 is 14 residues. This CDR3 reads CASSLPGAADTQYF. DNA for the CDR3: TGTGCCAGCAGCCTCCCCGGGGCGGCAGATACGCAGTATTTT.

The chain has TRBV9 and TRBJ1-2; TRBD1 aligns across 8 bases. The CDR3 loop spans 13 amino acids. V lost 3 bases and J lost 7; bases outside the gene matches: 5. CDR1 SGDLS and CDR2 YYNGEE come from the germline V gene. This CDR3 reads CASSAGTGRGYTF. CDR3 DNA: TGTGCCAGCAGCGCTGGGACAGGTCGTGGCTACACCTTC.

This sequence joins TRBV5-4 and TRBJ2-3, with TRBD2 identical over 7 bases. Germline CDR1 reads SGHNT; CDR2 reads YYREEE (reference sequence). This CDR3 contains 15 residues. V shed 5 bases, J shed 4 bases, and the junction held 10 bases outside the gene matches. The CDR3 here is CASRNGLEISDTQYF. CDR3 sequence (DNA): TGTGCCAGCAGGAACGGACTAGAAATTTCAGATACGCAGTATTTT.

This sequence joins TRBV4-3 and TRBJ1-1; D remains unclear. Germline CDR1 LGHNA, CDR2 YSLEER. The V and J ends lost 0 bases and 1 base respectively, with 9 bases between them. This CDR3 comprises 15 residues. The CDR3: CASSQDSNRNTEAFF. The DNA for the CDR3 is TGCGCCAGCAGCCAAGATTCCAACAGGAACACTGAAGCTTTCTTT.

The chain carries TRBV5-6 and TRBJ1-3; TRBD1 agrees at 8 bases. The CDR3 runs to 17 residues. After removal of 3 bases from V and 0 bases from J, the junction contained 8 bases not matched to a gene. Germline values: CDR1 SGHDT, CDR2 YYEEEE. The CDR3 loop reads CASSSFRQGNSGNTIYF. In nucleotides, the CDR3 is TGTGCCAGCAGCTCCTTCCGACAGGGGAACTCTGGAAACACCATATATTTT.

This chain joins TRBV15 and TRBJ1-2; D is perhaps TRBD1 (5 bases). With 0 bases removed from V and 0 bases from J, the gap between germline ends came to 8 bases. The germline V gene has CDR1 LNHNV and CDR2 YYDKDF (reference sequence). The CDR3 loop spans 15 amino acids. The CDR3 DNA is TGTGCCACCAGCAGAGACGCAGGGACTAACTATGGCTACACCTTC. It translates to CATSRDAGTNYGYTF.

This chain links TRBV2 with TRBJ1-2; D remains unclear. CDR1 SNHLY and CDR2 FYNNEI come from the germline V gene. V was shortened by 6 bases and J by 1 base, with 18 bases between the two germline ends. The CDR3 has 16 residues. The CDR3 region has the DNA TGTGCCAGCAGGATAGCTTTCGGACGGATTAACTATGGCTACACCTTC. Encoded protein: CASRIAFGRINYGYTF. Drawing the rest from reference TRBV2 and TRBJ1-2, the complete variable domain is EPEVTQTPSHQVTQMGQEVILRCVPISNHLYFYWYRQILGQKVEFLVSFYNNEISEKSEIFDDQFSVERPDGSNFTLKIRSTKLEDSAMYFCASRIAFGRINYGYTFGSGTRLTVV.

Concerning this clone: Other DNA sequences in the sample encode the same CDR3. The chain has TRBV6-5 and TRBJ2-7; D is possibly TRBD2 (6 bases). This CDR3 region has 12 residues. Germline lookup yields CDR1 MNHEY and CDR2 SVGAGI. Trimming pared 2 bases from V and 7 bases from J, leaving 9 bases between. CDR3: CASSYRGGEQYF. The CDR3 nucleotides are TGTGCCAGCAGTTACAGGGGAGGAGAGCAGTACTTC.

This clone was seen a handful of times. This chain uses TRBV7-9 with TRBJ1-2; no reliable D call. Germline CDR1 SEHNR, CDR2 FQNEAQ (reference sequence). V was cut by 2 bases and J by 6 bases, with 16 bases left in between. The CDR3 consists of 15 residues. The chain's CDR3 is CASSLLTPPGNGYTF. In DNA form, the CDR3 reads TGTGCCAGCAGCTTATTAACCCCGCCGGGCAATGGCTACACCTTC.

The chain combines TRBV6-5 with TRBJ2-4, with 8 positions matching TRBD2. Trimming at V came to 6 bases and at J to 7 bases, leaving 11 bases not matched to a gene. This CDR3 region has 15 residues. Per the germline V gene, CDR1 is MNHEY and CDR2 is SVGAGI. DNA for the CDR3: TGTGCCAGCAGAAACGGAGCGGGGGTGGAGAACATTCAGTACTTC. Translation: CASRNGAGVENIQYF.

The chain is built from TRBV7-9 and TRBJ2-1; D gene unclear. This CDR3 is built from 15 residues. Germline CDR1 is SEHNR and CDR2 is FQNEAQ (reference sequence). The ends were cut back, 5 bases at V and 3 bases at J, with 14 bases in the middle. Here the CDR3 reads CASSPPGSYYNEQFF. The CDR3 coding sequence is TGTGCCAGCAGCCCGCCCGGCTCCTACTACAATGAGCAGTTCTTC.

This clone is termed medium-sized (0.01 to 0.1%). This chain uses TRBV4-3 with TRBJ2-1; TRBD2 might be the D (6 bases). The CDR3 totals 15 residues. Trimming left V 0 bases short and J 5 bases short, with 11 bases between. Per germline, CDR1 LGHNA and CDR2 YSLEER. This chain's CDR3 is CASSQDRAGNNEQFF. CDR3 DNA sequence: TGCGCCAGCAGCCAAGATCGGGCGGGGAACAATGAGCAGTTCTTC.

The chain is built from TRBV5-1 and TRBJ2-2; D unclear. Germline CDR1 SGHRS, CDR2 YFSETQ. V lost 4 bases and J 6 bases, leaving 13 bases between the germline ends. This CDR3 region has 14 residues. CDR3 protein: CASSGPTGAGELFF. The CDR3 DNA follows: TGCGCCAGCAGCGGGCCGACGGGTGCCGGGGAGCTGTTTTTT.

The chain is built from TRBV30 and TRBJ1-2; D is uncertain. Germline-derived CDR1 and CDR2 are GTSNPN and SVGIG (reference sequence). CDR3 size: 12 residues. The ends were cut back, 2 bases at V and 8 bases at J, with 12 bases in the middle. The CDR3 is CAWSSGMAGYTF. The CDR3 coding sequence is TGTGCCTGGAGTAGCGGGATGGCGGGCTACACCTTC.